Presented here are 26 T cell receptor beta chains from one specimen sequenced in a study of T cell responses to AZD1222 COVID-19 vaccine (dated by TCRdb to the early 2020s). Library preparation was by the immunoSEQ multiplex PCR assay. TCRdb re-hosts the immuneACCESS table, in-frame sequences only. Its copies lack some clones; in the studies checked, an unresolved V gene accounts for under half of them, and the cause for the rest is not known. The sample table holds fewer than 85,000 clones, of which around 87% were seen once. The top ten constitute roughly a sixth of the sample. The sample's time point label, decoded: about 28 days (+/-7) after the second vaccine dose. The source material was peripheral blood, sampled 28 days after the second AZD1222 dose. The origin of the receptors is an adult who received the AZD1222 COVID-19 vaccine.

DNA of the CDR3: TGTGCCAGCAGCCAGAAGAGCTCCTACGAGCAGTACTTC. Protein product: CASSQKSSYEQYF. The genes are TRBV3-1 (or the pseudogene TRBV3-2) and TRBJ2-7; D gene unclear. The ends were cut back, 3 bases at V and 0 bases at J, with 6 bases in the middle. Germline loops: CDR1 LGHDT, CDR2 YNNKEL (reference sequence). The CDR3 covers 13 residues.

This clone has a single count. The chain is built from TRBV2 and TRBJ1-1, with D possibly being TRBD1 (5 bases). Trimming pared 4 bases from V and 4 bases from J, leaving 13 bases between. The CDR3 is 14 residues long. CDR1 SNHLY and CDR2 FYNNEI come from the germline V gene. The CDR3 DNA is TGTGCCAGCAGTGGGTTAGTCGGGGGCACTGAAGCTTTCTTT. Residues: CASSGLVGGTEAFF.

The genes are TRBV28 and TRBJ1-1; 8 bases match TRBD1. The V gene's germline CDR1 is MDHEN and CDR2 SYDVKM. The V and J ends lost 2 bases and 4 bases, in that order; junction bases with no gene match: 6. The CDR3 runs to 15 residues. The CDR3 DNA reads TGTGCCAGCAGTTTAGGTCAGGGGGCGAGCACTGAAGCTTTCTTT. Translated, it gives CASSLGQGASTEAFF.

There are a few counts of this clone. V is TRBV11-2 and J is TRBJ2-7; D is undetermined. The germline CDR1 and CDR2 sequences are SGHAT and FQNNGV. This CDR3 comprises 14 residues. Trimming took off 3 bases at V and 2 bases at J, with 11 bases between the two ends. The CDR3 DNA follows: TGTGCCAGCAGCTTGGCAGGACCCCCCTACGAGCAGTACTTC. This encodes CASSLAGPPYEQYF. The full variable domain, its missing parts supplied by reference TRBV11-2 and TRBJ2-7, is EAGVAQSPRYKIIEKRQSVAFWCNPISGHATLYWYQQILGQGPKLLIQFQNNGVVDDSQLPKDRFSAERLKGVDSTLKIQPAKLEDSAVYLCASSLAGPPYEQYFGPGTRLTVT.

The chain's CDR3 is CASKLGRLRTDTQYF. For the CDR3, the DNA is TGCGCCAGCAAACTTGGACGGCTCCGCACAGATACGCAGTATTTT. This chain joins TRBV10-2 and TRBJ2-3; D ambiguous. CDR3 length equals 15 residues. V was cut by 7 bases and J by 1 base, with 15 bases left in between. Germline CDR1 reads WSHSY; CDR2 reads SAAADI.

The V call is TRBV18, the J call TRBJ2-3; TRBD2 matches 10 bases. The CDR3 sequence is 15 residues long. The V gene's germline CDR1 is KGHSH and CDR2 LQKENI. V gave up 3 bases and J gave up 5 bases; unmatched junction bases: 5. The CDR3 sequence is CASSPVLAGKDTQYF. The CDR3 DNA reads TGTGCCAGCTCACCCGTACTAGCGGGGAAAGATACGCAGTATTTT.

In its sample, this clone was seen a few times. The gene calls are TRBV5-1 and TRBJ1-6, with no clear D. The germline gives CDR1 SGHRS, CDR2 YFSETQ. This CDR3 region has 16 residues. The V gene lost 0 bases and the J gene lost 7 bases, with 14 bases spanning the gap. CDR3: CASSLGHGDLNSPLHF. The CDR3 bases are TGCGCCAGCAGCTTGGGGCACGGAGACCTGAATTCACCCCTCCACTTT. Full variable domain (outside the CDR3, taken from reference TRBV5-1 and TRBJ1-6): KAGVTQTPRYLIKTRGQQVTLSCSPISGHRSVSWYQQTPGQGLQFLFEYFSETQRNKGNFPGRFSGRQFSNSRSEMNVSTLELGDSALYLCASSLGHGDLNSPLHFGNGTRLTVT.

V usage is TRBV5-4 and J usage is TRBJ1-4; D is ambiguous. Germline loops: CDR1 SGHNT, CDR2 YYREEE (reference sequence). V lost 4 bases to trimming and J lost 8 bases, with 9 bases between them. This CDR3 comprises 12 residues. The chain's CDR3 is CASSRKGEKLFF. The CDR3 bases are TGTGCCAGCAGCCGGAAGGGAGAAAAACTGTTTTTT.

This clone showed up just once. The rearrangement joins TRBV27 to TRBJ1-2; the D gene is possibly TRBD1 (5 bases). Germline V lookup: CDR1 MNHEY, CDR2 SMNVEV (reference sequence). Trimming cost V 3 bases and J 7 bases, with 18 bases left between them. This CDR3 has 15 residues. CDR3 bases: TGTGCCAGCAGTTTTTCTCACAGGTCCTTCTCTGGCTACACCTTC. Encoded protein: CASSFSHRSFSGYTF.

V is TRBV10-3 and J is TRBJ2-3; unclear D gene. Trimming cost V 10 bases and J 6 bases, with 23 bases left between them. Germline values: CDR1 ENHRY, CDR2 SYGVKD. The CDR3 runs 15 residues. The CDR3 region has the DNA TGTGCCACCGAACCCGGGCAGGCCGGGTCGGATACGCAGTATTTT. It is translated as CATEPGQAGSDTQYF.

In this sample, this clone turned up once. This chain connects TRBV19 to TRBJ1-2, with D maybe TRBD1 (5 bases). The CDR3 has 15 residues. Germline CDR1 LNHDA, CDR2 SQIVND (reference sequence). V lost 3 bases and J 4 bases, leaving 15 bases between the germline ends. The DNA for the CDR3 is TGTGCCAGTAGTATTGAGATGGGGGGAGTCTATGGCTACACCTTC. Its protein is CASSIEMGGVYGYTF.

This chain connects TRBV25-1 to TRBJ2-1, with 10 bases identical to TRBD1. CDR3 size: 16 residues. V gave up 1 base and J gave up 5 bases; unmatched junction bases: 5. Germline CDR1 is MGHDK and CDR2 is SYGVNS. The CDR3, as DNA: TGTGCCAGCAGTGAATTGGGGACAGGGGTCCACAATGAGCAGTTCTTC. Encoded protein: CASSELGTGVHNEQFF. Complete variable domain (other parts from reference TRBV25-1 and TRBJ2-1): EADIYQTPRYLVIGTGKKITLECSQTMGHDKMYWYQQDPGMELHLIHYSYGVNSTEKGDLSSESTVSRIRTEHFPLTLESARPSHTSQYLCASSELGTGVHNEQFFGPGTRLTVL.

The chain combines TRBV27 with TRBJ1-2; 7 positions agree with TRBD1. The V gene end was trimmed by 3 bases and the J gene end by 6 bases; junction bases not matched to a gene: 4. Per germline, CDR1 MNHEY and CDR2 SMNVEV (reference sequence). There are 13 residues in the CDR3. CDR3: CASSLTDRDGYTF. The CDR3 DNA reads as TGTGCCAGCAGTTTGACCGACAGGGATGGCTACACCTTC.

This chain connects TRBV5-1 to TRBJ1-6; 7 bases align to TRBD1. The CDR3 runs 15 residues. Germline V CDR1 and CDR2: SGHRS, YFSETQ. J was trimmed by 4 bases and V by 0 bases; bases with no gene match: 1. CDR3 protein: CASSLDRGYNSPLHF. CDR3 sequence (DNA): TGCGCCAGCAGCTTGGACAGGGGATATAATTCACCCCTCCACTTT.

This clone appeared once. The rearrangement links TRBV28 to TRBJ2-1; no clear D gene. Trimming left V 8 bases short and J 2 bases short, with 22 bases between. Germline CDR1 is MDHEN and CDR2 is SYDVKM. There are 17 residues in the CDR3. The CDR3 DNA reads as TGTGCCAGCGGCCCTACCGTGGTGGACCTTACCTACAATGAGCAGTTCTTC. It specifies CASGPTVVDLTYNEQFF.

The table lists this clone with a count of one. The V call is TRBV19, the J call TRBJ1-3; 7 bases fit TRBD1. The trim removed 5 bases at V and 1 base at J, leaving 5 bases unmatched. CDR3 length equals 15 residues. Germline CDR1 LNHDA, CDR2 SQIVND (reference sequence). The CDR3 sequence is CASSRDSYSGNTIYF. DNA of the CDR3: TGTGCCAGTAGTCGGGACAGCTATTCTGGAAACACCATATATTTT.

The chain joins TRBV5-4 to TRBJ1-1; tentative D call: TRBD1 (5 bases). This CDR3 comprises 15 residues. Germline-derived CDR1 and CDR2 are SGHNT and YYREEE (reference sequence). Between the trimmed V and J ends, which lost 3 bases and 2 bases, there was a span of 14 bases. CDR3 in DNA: TGTGCCAGCAGCTACGACAGTAGGGGAAACACTGAAGCTTTCTTT. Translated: CASSYDSRGNTEAFF. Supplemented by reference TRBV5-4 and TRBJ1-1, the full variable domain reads ETGVTQSPTHLIKTRGQQVTLRCSSQSGHNTVSWYQQALGQGPQFIFQYYREEENGRGNFPPRFSGLQFPNYSSELNVNALELDDSALYLCASSYDSRGNTEAFFGQGTRLTVV.

Here the CDR3 DNA reads TGTGCCAGCAGCACTACGGGACGTTCCGACGAGCAGTACTTC. It specifies CASSTTGRSDEQYF. The rearrangement links TRBV7-2 to TRBJ2-7; D could derive from TRBD1 or TRBD2 (5 bases each). CDR3 length: 14 amino acids. The germline V gene has CDR1 SGHTA and CDR2 FQGNSA. The V and J ends lost 5 bases and 5 bases respectively, with 16 bases between them.

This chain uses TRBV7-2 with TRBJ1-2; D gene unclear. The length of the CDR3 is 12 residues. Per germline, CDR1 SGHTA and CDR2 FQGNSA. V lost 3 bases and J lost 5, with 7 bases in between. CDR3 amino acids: CASSFYRYGYTF. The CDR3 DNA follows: TGTGCCAGCAGCTTTTACAGATATGGCTACACCTTC. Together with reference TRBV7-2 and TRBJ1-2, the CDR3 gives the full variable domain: GAGVSQSPSNKVTEKGKDVELRCDPISGHTALYWYRQSLGQGLEFLIYFQGNSAPDKSGLPSDRFSAERTGGSVSTLTIQRTQQEDSAVYLCASSFYRYGYTFGSGTRLTVV.

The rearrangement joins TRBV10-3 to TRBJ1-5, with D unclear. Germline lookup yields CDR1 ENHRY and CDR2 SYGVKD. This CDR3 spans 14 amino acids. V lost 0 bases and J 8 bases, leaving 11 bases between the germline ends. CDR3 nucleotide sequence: TGTGCCATCAGTGAGTCCGACATTCAGGAGCCCCAGCATTTT. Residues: CAISESDIQEPQHF.

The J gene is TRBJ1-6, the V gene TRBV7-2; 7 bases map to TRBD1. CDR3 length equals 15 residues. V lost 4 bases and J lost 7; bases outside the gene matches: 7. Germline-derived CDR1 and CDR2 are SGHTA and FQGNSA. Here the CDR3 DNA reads TGTGCCAGCAGCTCACAGGGGACGTCGAATTCACCCCTCCACTTT. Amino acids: CASSSQGTSNSPLHF.

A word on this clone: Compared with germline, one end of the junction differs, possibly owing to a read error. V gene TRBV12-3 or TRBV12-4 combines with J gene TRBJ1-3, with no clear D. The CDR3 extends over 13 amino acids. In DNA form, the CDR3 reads TGTGCCAGCAGTTTCCCTAGTGGAGACACCATATATTTT. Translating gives CASSFPSGDTIYF.

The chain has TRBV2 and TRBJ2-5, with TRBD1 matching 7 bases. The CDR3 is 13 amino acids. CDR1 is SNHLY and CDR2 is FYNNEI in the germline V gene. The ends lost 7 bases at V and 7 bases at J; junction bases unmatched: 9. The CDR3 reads CASNIDRAGTQYF. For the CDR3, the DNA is TGTGCCAGCAACATAGACAGGGCCGGGACCCAGTACTTC.

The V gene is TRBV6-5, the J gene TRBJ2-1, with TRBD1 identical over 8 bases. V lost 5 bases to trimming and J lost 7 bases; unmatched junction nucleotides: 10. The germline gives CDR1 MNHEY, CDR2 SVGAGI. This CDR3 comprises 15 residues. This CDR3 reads CASSQRRTGKNEQFF. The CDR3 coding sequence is TGTGCCAGCAGTCAAAGGCGGACAGGGAAGAATGAGCAGTTCTTC.

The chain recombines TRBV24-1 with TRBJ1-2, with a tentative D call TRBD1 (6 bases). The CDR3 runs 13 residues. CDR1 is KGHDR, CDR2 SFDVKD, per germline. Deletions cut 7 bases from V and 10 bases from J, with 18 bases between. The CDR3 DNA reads TGTGCCACCAGCCGGACAGCTACTATGGACTACACCTTC. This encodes CATSRTATMDYTF.

DNA of the CDR3: TGTGCCAGCAGTTCCGGGGCAGGGGGTGGGGCCAACGTCCTGACTTTC. As protein: CASSSGAGGGANVLTF. J is TRBJ2-6 and V is TRBV27; 7 bases line up with TRBD1. The germline V gene has CDR1 MNHEY and CDR2 SMNVEV (reference sequence). V was clipped by 4 bases and J by 3 bases; unmatched bases: 6. The CDR3 has 16 amino acids.